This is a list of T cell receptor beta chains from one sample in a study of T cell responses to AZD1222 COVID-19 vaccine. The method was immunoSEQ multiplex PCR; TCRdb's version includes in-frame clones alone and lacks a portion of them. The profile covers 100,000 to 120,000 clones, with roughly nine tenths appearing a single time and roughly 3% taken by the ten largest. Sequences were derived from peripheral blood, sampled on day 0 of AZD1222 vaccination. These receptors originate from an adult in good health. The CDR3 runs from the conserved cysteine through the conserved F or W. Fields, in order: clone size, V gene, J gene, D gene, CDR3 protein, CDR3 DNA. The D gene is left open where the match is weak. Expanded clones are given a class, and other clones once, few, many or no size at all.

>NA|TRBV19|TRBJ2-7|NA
CASSIGREQYF
TGTGCCAGTAGTATAGGGCGTGAGCAGTACTTC
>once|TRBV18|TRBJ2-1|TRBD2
CASSPQTSGNEQFF
TGTGCCAGCTCACCCCAGACTAGCGGCAATGAGCAGTTCTTC
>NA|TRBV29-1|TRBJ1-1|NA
CSVGLLAINTEAFF
TGCAGCGTTGGACTATTAGCGATTAACACTGAAGCTTTCTTT
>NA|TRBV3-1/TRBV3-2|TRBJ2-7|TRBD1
CASSHWPGQGGEQYF
TGTGCCAGCAGCCATTGGCCGGGACAGGGGGGTGAGCAGTACTTC
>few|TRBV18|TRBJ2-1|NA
CASSPPSVGEQFF
TGTGCCAGCTCACCTCCCAGCGTCGGGGAGCAGTTCTTC
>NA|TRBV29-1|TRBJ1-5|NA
CSVESAAGQPQHF
TGCAGCGTTGAATCCGCGGCGGGTCAGCCCCAGCATTTT
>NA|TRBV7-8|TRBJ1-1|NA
CASSLDGRDTEAFF
TGTGCCAGCAGCTTAGACGGCAGGGACACTGAAGCTTTCTTT
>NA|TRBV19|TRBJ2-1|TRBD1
CASSRDRYNEQFF
TGTGCCAGTAGTAGGGACAGATACAATGAGCAGTTCTTC
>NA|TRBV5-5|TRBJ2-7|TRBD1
CASSLGQGVTSYEQYF
TGTGCCAGCAGCTTGGGACAGGGGGTGACCTCTTACGAGCAGTACTTC
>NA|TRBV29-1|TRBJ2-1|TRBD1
CSVNRQGSQNGEQFF
TGCAGCGTCAACCGACAGGGGTCCCAAAATGGCGAGCAGTTCTTC
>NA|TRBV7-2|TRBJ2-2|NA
CASSSFPGTPNAGELFF
TGTGCCAGCAGCAGTTTCCCCGGGACCCCTAACGCCGGGGAGCTGTTTTTT
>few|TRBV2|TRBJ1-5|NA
CASSEGGGYQPQHF
TGTGCCAGCAGTGAAGGGGGCGGTTATCAGCCCCAGCATTTT
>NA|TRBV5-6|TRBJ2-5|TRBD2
CASSLPGGQTQYF
TGTGCCAGCAGCTTGCCGGGGGGGCAGACCCAGTACTTC
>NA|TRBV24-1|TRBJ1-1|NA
CATSDSRANTEAFF
TGTGCCACCAGTGATTCGAGAGCGAACACTGAAGCTTTCTTT
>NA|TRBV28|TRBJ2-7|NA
CASSEGVHEQYF
TGTGCCAGCAGTGAGGGGGTCCACGAGCAGTACTTC
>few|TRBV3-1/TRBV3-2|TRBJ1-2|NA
CASSSRAGIPYGYTF
TGTGCCAGCAGCTCCCGGGCAGGGATCCCCTATGGCTACACCTTC
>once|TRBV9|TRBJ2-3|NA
CASPKRGIETDTQYF
TGTGCCAGCCCTAAGAGAGGGATCGAAACAGATACGCAGTATTTT
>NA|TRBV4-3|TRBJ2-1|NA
CASSQERSEHEQFF
TGCGCCAGCAGCCAAGAAAGGTCAGAGCATGAGCAGTTCTTC
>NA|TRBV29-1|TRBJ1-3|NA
CSAYSGNTIYF
TGCAGCGCCTATAGTGGAAACACCATATATTTT
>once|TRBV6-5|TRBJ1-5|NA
CASSYSRQAAGQPQHF
TGTGCCAGCAGTTACTCTCGACAGGCCGCGGGACAGCCCCAGCATTTT
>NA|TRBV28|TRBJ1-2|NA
CASTLEADYGYTF
TGTGCCAGCACTCTGGAGGCAGACTATGGCTACACCTTC
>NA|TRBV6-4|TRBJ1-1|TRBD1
CASSAQGTGSTEAFF
TGTGCCAGCAGTGCCCAGGGGACAGGGTCCACTGAAGCTTTCTTT
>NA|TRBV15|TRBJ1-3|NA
CATSRETSENTIYF
TGTGCCACCAGCAGAGAGACGAGTGAAAACACCATATATTTT
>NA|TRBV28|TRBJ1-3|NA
CASSTPIPGNTIYF
TGTGCCAGCAGTACCCCCATACCCGGAAACACCATATATTTT
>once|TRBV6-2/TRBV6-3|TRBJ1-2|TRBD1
CASSYRGTGGSYGYTF
TGTGCCAGCAGTTACCGTGGGACAGGGGGGAGCTATGGCTACACCTTC
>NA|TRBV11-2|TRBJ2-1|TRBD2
CASSLGASGSSYNEQFF
TGTGCCAGCAGCTTAGGGGCTAGCGGGAGCAGCTACAATGAGCAGTTCTTC
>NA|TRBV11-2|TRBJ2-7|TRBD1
CASSSRTGAYEQYF
TGTGCCAGCAGCTCCCGGACAGGTGCCTACGAGCAGTACTTC
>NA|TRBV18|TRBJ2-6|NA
CASSEDGSGANVLTF
TGTGCCAGCTCAGAGGACGGGTCTGGGGCCAACGTCCTGACTTTC
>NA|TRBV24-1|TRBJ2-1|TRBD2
CATSDLVGGSNNEQFF
TGTGCCACCAGTGATTTAGTCGGCGGGAGCAACAATGAGCAGTTCTTC
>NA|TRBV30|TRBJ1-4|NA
CANSADGETKLFF
TGTGCCAATTCCGCTGACGGGGAGACAAAACTGTTTTTT
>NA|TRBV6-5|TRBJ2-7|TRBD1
CVISGTGLNEQYF
TGTGTAATCTCCGGGACAGGGTTGAACGAGCAGTACTTC
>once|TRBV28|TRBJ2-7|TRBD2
CASRRTSGSTFDEQYF
TGTGCCAGCAGAAGGACTAGCGGGAGCACTTTCGACGAGCAGTACTTC
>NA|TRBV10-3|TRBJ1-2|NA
CAISESQGPVNYGYTF
TGTGCCATCAGTGAGTCGCAGGGGCCCGTTAACTATGGCTACACCTTC
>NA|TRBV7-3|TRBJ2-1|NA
CASSPRPAWRNYNEQFF
TGTGCCAGCAGCCCCAGACCGGCGTGGCGGAATTACAATGAGCAGTTCTTC
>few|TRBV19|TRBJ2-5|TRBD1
CASSIELRQGGETQYF
TGTGCCAGTAGTATAGAGCTCCGACAGGGCGGCGAGACCCAGTACTTC
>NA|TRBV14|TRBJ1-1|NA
CASSQRTGIVTEAFF
TGTGCCAGCAGCCAACGCACAGGGATTGTGACTGAAGCTTTCTTT
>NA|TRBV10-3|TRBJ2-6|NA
CASLNSGANVLTF
TGTGCCTCGTTGAACTCTGGGGCCAACGTCCTGACTTTC
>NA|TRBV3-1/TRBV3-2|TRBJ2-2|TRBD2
CASEKLAGVLGTGELFF
TGTGCCAGCGAAAAGCTAGCGGGAGTTCTGGGGACCGGGGAGCTGTTTTTT
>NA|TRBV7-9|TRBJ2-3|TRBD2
CASSLGGGALNTDTQYF
TGTGCCAGCAGCTTAGGCGGGGGGGCCCTCAACACAGATACGCAGTATTTT
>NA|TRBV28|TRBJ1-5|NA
CASRPDVTLNQPQHF
TGTGCCAGCCGCCCTGACGTGACACTCAATCAGCCCCAGCATTTT
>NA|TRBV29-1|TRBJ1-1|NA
CSTSRLPNTEAFF
TGCAGCACGAGCAGGTTGCCGAACACTGAAGCTTTCTTT
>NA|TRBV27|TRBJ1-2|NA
CASSLIGAQNGYTF
TGTGCCAGCAGTTTAATCGGGGCGCAAAATGGCTACACCTTC
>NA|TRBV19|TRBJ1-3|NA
CASSPIPNSGNTIYF
TGTGCCAGTAGCCCTATACCGAACTCTGGAAACACCATATATTTT
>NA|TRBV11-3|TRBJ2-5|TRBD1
CASSSKPTGAGETQYF
TGTGCCAGCAGCTCCAAACCGACAGGGGCGGGAGAGACCCAGTACTTC
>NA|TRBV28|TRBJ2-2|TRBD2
CASSPPGLVLPGELFF
TGTGCCAGCAGTCCACCTGGACTAGTTTTACCCGGGGAGCTGTTTTTT
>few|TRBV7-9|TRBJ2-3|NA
CASSLGQGMRDTQYF
TGTGCCAGCAGCTTAGGGCAGGGAATGAGAGATACGCAGTATTTT
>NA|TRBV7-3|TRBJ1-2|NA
CASSLGGQAYGYTF
TGTGCCAGCAGCTTAGGGGGTCAAGCCTATGGCTACACCTTC
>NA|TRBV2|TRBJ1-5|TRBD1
CASRVDRGNQPQHF
TGTGCCAGCAGAGTTGACAGGGGCAATCAGCCCCAGCATTTT
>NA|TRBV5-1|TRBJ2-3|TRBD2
CASSLDGTSGSIDTQYF
TGCGCCAGCAGCTTGGACGGGACTAGCGGGAGCATAGATACGCAGTATTTT
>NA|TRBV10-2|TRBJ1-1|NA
CASSSGTSTEAFF
TGCGCCAGCAGTTCGGGCACCTCAACTGAAGCTTTCTTT
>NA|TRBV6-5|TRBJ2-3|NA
CASSEDRRGTDTQYF
TGTGCCAGCTCAGAAGACAGGCGGGGGACAGATACGCAGTATTTT
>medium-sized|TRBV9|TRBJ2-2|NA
CASSSPVGELFF
TGTGCCAGCAGCTCCCCGGTCGGGGAGCTGTTTTTT
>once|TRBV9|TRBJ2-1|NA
CASSPASYNEQFF
TGTGCCAGCAGCCCAGCGTCCTACAATGAGCAGTTCTTC
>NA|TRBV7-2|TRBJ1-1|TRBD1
CASSLGDRGSLEAFF
TGTGCCAGCAGCTTAGGAGACAGGGGGTCTCTTGAAGCTTTCTTT